The TCR beta chain under discussion was sequenced for a study of shared clonotypes between healthy human individuals. Here immunoSEQ multiplex PCR was the method, and the copy in TCRdb shows in-frame clones only, minus some. The sample consists of 490,000 or so clones, roughly 78% of them appearing once. The CDR3 has 17 amino acids. V lost 3 bases, J lost 0 bases, and 18 bases lay in between. Sequences were obtained from PBMCs. The sequence was collected from a woman between 40 and 55 years old in good health. Some clones in this sample may be carry-over from other donors' samples. The gene calls are TRBV23-1 and TRBJ2-7; perhaps TRBD1 as D (6 bases). TRBV23-1 is identified as an open reading frame with a role that is uncertain. The CDR3 region is CASSHRHGDTFSYEQYF. CDR3 nucleotide sequence: TGCGCCAGCAGTCATCGGCATGGGGACACCTTCTCCTACGAGCAGTACTTC.